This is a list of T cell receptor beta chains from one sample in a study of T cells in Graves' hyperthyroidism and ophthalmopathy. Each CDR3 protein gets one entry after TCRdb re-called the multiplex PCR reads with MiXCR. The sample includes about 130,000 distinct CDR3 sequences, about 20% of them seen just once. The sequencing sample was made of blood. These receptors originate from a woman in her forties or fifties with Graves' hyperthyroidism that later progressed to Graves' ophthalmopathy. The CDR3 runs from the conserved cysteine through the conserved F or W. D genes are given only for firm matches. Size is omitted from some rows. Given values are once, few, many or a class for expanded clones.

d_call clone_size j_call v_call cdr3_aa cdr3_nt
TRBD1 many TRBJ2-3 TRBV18 CASSQTGGVADTQYF TGTGCCAGCTCTCAAACAGGGGGAGTCGCAGATACGCAGTATTTT
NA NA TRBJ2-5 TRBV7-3 CASSLTPTARAETQYF TGTGCCAGCAGCTTAACCCCGACAGCGAGAGCGGAGACCCAGTACTTC
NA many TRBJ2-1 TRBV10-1 CASSESGTKFFF TGCGCCAGCAGTGAGTCAGGAACTAAATTCTTCTTC
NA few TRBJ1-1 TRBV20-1 CSARTRDQTGNTEAFF TGCAGTGCTAGAACTCGGGACCAGACGGGGAACACTGAAGCTTTCTTT
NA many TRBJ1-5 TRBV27 CASSKHKGNQPQHF TGTGCCAGCAGTAAACACAAGGGCAATCAGCCCCAGCATTTT
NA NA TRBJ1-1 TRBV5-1 CASSGAMNTEAFF TGCGCCAGCAGCGGGGCGATGAACACTGAAGCTTTCTTT
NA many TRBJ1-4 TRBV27 CASSFVSPGGEKLFF TGTGCCAGCAGTTTCGTGAGCCCTGGGGGAGAAAAACTGTTTTTT
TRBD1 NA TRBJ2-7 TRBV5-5 CASSLETGLFYEQYF TGTGCCAGCAGCTTAGAGACAGGGTTGTTCTACGAGCAGTACTTC
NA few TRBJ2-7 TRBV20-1 CSARGLRGSGEQYF TGCAGTGCTAGGGGACTGCGAGGGTCGGGCGAGCAGTACTTC
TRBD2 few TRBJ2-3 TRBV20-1 CSARGLADRTDTQYF TGCAGTGCTAGGGGCCTAGCGGATCGCACAGATACGCAGTATTTT
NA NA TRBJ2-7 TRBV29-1 CSVETGGSSSYEQYF TGCAGCGTTGAAACCGGGGGAAGTAGCTCCTACGAGCAGTACTTC
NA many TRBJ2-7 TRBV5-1 CASSLIPSSYEQYF TGCGCCAGCAGCTTAATCCCAAGCTCCTACGAGCAGTACTTC
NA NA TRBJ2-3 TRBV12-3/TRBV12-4 CASSFERQLTDTQYF TGTGCCAGCAGTTTCGAGCGGCAGCTCACAGATACGCAGTATTTT
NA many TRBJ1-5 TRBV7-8 CASSFQGLTSTGYSNQPQHF TGTGCCAGCAGCTTCCAGGGACTGACCTCGACGGGATATAGCAATCAGCCCCAGCATTTT
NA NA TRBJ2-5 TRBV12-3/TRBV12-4 CASSSARVGQYF TGTGCCAGCAGTTCGGCCAGGGTCGGTCAGTACTTC
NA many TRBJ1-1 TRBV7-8 CASSLERLGSLGRTEAFF TGTGCCAGCAGCTTAGAACGCCTGGGGTCCCTGGGAAGAACTGAAGCTTTCTTT
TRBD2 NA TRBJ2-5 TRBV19 CASSRAGGETQYF TGTGCCAGTAGTAGGGCGGGAGGAGAGACCCAGTACTTC
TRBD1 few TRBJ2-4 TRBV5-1 CASSPYRGQLAKNIQYF TGCGCCAGCAGCCCCTACCGGGGACAGCTAGCCAAAAACATTCAGTACTTC
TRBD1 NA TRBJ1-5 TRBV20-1 CSARDLRGHQPQHF TGCAGTGCTAGAGATCTCAGGGGGCATCAGCCCCAGCATTTT
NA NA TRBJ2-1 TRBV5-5 CASSLEGRLGNEQFF TGTGCCAGCAGCTTAGAGGGCCGCTTGGGCAATGAGCAGTTCTTC
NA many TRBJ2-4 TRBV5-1 CASSLDSRAKNIQYF TGCGCCAGCAGCTTGGACAGTAGGGCCAAAAACATTCAGTACTTC
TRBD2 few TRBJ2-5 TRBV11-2 CASSLLSLAGSVPYF TGTGCCAGCAGCCTCCTCAGCCTAGCGGGATCGGTCCCCTACTTC
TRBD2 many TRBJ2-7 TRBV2 CASSEGGRVDEQYF TGTGCCAGCAGTGAAGGCGGGAGGGTCGACGAGCAGTACTTC
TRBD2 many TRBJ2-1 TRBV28 CASSSRPGRDGLVGNEQFF TGTGCCAGCAGTTCTCGGCCAGGGAGGGATGGACTGGTGGGGAATGAGCAGTTCTTC
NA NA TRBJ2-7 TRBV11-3 CASRKGWGNEQYF TGTGCCAGCAGGAAGGGATGGGGGAACGAGCAGTACTTC
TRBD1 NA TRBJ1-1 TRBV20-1 CSARVDRGGREAFF TGCAGTGCTAGAGTGGACAGGGGAGGACGTGAAGCTTTCTTT
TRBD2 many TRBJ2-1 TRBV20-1 CSALRLAGGPNEQFF TGCAGTGCTCTACGACTAGCGGGAGGGCCCAATGAGCAGTTCTTC
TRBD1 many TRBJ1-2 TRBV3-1 CASSQGTGPGYTF TGTGCCAGCAGCCAAGGGACAGGCCCTGGCTACACCTTC
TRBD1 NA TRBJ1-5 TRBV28 CASSLPRGLQPQHF TGTGCCAGCAGTTTGCCCAGGGGGCTTCAGCCCCAGCATTTT
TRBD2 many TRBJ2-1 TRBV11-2 CASSLETGTRRNEQFF TGTGCCAGCAGCTTAGAAACCGGGACTAGACGCAATGAGCAGTTCTTC
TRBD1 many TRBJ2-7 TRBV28 CASRKNRGSYEQYF TGTGCCAGCAGAAAGAACAGGGGTTCCTACGAGCAGTACTTC
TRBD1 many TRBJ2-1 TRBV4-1 CASSQKVGLGTGYNEQFF TGCGCCAGCAGCCAAAAGGTGGGCCTTGGGACAGGGTACAATGAGCAGTTCTTC
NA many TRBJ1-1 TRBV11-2 CASSSTQGNTEAFF TGTGCCAGCAGCTCCACCCAGGGGAACACTGAAGCTTTCTTT
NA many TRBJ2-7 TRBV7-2 CASSLVRGGIRHEQYF TGTGCCAGCAGCTTAGTTCGGGGCGGGATTCGCCACGAGCAGTACTTC
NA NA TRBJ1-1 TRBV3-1 CASSLRLGTEAFF TGTGCCAGCAGCCTAAGACTGGGCACTGAAGCTTTCTTT
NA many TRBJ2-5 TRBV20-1 CSARDRVVGGKGETQYF TGCAGTGCTAGAGATAGAGTCGTGGGGGGAAAGGGAGAGACCCAGTACTTC